These 11 T cell receptor beta chains were all obtained from the same sample, sequenced in a study of blood T cell repertoires in COVID-19. Repertoires were generated with immunoSEQ multiplex PCR, while TCRdb's copy carries only in-frame clones and drops some. The data show 250,000 to 300,000 clones, around nine tenths seen once. Sequencing was done on a sample of peripheral blood. Receptors originate from a woman between 40 and 50 years old who had recovered from COVID-19.

J is TRBJ1-3 and V is TRBV9; the D is unclear. The V and J ends lost 0 bases and 8 bases respectively, with 6 bases between them. Germline V gives CDR1 SGDLS, CDR2 YYNGEE. CDR3 length: 12 residues. The CDR3 loop is CASSVDGYTIYF. Here the CDR3 DNA reads TGTGCCAGCAGCGTAGACGGTTACACCATATATTTT.

The CDR3 protein is CASSFQGANHVWSPLHF. The CDR3 coding sequence is TGTGCCAGCAGTTTTCAGGGGGCGAATCATGTGTGGTCACCCCTCCACTTT. This chain uses TRBV27 with TRBJ1-6; 8 bases are a match to TRBD1. This CDR3 is 17 amino acids long. The germline CDR1 and CDR2 sequences are MNHEY and SMNVEV (reference sequence). V was pared by 3 bases and J by 10 bases, with 14 bases of the junction left unmatched.

The chain combines TRBV19 with TRBJ1-1; 9 nucleotides agree with TRBD1. The V and J ends lost 7 bases and 0 bases, in that order; junction bases with no gene match: 9. The CDR3 runs 16 residues. The germline CDR1 and CDR2 sequences are LNHDA and SQIVND (reference sequence). CDR3 in amino acids: CASNTGQGIMNTEAFF. CDR3 sequence (DNA): TGTGCCAGTAATACGGGACAGGGAATAATGAACACTGAAGCTTTCTTT.

The V and J genes are TRBV18 and TRBJ2-2, with no clear D. Germline V CDR1 and CDR2: KGHSH, LQKENI. Trimming pared 3 bases from V and 3 bases from J, leaving 8 bases between. CDR3 length: 14 amino acids. CDR3 bases: TGTGCCAGCTCACCGGCAGACTACACCGGGGAGCTGTTTTTT. Its protein product is CASSPADYTGELFF.

The chain has TRBV9 and TRBJ2-7; TRBD2 matches at 8 bases. Per the germline V gene, CDR1 is SGDLS and CDR2 is YYNGEE. This CDR3 spans 15 amino acids. With V trimmed by 5 bases and J by 5 bases, 12 bases remained unmatched. The chain's CDR3 is CASSILSSGSDEQYF. Here the CDR3 DNA reads TGTGCCAGCAGTATCCTCTCCAGCGGGAGTGACGAGCAGTACTTC.

The chain recombines TRBV6-6 with TRBJ1-1; 7 bases map to TRBD1. The V and J ends lost 6 bases and 9 bases, in that order; junction bases with no gene match: 4. This CDR3 spans 11 amino acids. CDR1 MNHNY and CDR2 SVGAGI come from the germline V gene (reference sequence). The CDR3: CASRADRKAFF. The CDR3 region has the DNA TGTGCCAGCAGAGCGGACAGGAAAGCTTTCTTT.

J is TRBJ2-5 and V is TRBV11-2, with D possibly matching TRBD1 (5 bases). The CDR3 extends over 14 amino acids. Germline loops: CDR1 SGHAT, CDR2 FQNNGV. Trimming shortened V by 5 bases and J by 5 bases, and 15 bases separated the two germline ends. The chain's CDR3 is CASSPGMDVETQYF. In nucleotides, the CDR3 is TGTGCCAGCAGCCCAGGGATGGATGTGGAGACCCAGTACTTC.

The V call is TRBV6-6, the J call TRBJ2-5; 7 positions match TRBD1. The CDR3 is made up of 12 amino acids. Germline V gene lookup returns CDR1 MNHNY and CDR2 SVGAGI (reference sequence). V gave up 7 bases and J gave up 1 base; unmatched junction bases: 0. CDR3: CASKGAQETQYF. The CDR3 DNA follows: TGTGCCAGCAAGGGGGCCCAAGAGACCCAGTACTTC.

Concerning this clone: The same CDR3 arises from other DNA sequences in this sample as well. V usage is TRBV30 and J usage is TRBJ1-5; a possible D gene is TRBD1 (6 bases). This CDR3 region has 13 residues. In germline, CDR1 is GTSNPN, CDR2 SVGIG (reference sequence). Trimming pared 2 bases from V and 4 bases from J, leaving 9 bases between. The CDR3 is CAWSPQGNQPQHF. The CDR3 nucleotides read TGTGCCTGGAGTCCCCAGGGGAATCAGCCCCAGCATTTT.

The V call is TRBV6-5, the J call TRBJ2-2; no definite D call. The CDR3 sequence is 14 residues long. Germline V CDR1 and CDR2: MNHEY, SVGAGI. V was cut by 2 bases and J by 4 bases, with 8 bases left in between. As DNA, the CDR3 is TGTGCCAGCAGTTACGGCTCCTCCACCGGGGAGCTGTTTTTT. Protein: CASSYGSSTGELFF.

The rearrangement uses TRBV7-2 and TRBJ1-1, with 10 positions matching TRBD1. The CDR3 has 14 amino acids. Germline assignment: CDR1 SGHTA and CDR2 FQGNSA. The trim removed 7 bases at V and 0 bases at J, leaving 2 bases unmatched. As DNA, the CDR3 is TGTGCCAGCAAGGGACAGGGGATGAACACTGAAGCTTTCTTT. Its translation: CASKGQGMNTEAFF.